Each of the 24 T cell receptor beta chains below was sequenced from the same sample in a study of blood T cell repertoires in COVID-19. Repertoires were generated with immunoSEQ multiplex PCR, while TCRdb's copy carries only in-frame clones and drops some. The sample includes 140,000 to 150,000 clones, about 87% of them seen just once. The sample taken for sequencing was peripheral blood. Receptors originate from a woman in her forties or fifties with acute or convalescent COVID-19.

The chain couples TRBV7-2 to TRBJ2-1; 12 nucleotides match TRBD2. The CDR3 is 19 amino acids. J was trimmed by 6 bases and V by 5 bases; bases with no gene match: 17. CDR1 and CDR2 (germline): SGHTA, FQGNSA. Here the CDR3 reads CASSRSPLAGGLSSNEQFF. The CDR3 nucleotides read TGTGCCAGCAGCCGTAGCCCACTAGCGGGGGGCCTCAGTTCCAATGAGCAGTTCTTC.

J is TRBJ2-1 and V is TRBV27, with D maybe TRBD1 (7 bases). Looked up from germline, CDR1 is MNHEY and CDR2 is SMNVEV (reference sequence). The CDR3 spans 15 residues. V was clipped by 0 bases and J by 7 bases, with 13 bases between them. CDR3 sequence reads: CASSLSRGARNEQFF. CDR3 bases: TGTGCCAGCAGTTTATCCAGGGGGGCGCGTAATGAGCAGTTCTTC.

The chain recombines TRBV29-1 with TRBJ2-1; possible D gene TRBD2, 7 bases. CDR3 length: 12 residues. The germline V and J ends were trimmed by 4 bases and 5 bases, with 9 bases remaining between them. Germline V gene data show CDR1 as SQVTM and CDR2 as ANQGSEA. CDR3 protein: CSVGGGDNEQFF. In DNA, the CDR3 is TGCAGCGTTGGAGGGGGGGACAATGAGCAGTTCTTC.

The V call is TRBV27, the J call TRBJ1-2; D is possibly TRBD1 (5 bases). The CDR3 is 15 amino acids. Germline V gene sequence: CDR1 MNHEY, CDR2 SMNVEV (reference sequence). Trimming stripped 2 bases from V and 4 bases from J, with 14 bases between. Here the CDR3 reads CASSLEGEDIYGYTF. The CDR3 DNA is TGTGCCAGCAGTTTAGAAGGGGAGGATATCTATGGCTACACCTTC.

The CDR3 region has the DNA TGTGCCAGCAGTTTACGGGGGGGCAATGAGCAGTTCTTC. Protein: CASSLRGGNEQFF. The V gene is TRBV12-3 or TRBV12-4, the J gene TRBJ2-1; 8 bases are a match to TRBD2. V trimming: 2 bases; J trimming: 6 bases; junction bases outside the gene matches: 0. The CDR3 extends over 13 amino acids.

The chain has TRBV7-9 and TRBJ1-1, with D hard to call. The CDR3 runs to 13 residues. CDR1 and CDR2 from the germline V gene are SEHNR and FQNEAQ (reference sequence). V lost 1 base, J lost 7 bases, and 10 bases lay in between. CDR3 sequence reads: CASSLDSQLEAFF. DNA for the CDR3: TGTGCCAGCAGCTTAGACAGCCAACTTGAAGCTTTCTTT.

The CDR3 is CASSDGLRRNTEAFF. As DNA, the CDR3 is TGTGCCAGCAGCGACGGACTGAGAAGGAACACTGAAGCTTTCTTT. The chain employs TRBV7-8 and TRBJ1-1; D gene unclear. Between the trimmed V and J ends, which lost 5 bases and 1 base, there was a span of 14 bases. Germline assignment: CDR1 SGHVS and CDR2 FQNEAQ. The length of the CDR3 is 15 residues.

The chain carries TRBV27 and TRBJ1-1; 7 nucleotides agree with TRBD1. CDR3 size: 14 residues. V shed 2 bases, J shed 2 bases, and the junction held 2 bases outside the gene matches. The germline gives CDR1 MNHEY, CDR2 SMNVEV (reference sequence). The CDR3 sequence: CASSLGQVNTEAFF. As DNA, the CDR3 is TGTGCCAGCAGTTTAGGACAGGTTAACACTGAAGCTTTCTTT.

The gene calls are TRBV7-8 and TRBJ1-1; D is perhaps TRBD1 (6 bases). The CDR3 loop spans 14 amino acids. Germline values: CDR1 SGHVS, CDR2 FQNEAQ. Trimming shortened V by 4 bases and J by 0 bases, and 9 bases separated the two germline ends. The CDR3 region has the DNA TGTGCCAGCAGCTGGACAGTCATGAACACTGAAGCTTTCTTT. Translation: CASSWTVMNTEAFF.

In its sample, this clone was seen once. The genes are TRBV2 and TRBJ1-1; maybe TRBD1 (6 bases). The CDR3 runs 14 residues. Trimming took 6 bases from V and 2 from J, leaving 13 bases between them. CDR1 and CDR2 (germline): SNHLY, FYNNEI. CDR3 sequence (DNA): TGTGCCAGCAGCGAAAGGGGGGGAAACACTGAAGCTTTCTTT. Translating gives CASSERGGNTEAFF.

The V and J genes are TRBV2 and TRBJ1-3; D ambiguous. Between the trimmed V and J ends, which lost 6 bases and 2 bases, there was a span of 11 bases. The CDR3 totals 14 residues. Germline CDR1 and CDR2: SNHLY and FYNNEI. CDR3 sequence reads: CASSGSSAGNTIYF. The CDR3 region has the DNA TGTGCCAGCAGCGGGTCGAGCGCTGGAAACACCATATATTTT.

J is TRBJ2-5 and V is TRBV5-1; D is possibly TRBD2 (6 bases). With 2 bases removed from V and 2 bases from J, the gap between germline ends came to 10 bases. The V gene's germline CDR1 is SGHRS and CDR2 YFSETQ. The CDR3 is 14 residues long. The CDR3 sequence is CASSLAGIQETQYF. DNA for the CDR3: TGCGCCAGCAGCTTAGCGGGTATACAAGAGACCCAGTACTTC.

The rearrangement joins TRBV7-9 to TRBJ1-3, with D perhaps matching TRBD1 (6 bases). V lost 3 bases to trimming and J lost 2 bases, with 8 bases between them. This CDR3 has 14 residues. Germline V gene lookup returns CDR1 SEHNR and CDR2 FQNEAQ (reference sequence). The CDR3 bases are TGTGCCAGCAGCTTTTCAGGGGCTGGAAACACCATATATTTT. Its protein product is CASSFSGAGNTIYF.

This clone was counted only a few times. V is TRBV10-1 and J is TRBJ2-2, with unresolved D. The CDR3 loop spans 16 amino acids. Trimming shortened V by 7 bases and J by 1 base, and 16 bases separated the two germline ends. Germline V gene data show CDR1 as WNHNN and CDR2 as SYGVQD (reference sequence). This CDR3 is CASTLLGQENTGELFF. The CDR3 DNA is TGCGCCAGCACCCTACTGGGCCAGGAGAACACCGGGGAGCTGTTTTTT.

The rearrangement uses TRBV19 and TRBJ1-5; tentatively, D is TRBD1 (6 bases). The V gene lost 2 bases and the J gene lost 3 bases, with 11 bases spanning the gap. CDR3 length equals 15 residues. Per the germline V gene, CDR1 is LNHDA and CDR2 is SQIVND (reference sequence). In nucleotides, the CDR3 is TGTGCCAGTAGTATAAGGGACACTTCCAATCAGCCCCAGCATTTT. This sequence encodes CASSIRDTSNQPQHF.

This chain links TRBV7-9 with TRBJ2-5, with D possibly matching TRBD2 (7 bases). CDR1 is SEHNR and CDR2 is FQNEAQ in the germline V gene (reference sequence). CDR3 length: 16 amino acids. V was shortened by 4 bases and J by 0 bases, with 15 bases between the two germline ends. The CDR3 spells CASSWGASGNQETQYF. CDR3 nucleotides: TGTGCCAGCAGCTGGGGGGCTAGCGGTAACCAAGAGACCCAGTACTTC.

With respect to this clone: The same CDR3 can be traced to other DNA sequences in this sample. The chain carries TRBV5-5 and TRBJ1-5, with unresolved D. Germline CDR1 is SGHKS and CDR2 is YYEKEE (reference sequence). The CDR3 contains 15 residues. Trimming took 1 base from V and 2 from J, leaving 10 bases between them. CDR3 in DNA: TGTGCCAGCAGCTTGTGGGGAGAAGGCAATCAGCCCCAGCATTTT. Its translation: CASSLWGEGNQPQHF.

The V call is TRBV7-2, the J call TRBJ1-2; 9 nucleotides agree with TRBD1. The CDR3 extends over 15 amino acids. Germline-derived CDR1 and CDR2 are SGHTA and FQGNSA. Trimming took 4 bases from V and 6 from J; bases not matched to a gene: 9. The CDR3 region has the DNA TGTGCCAGCAGCTCCACCTGGGGACAGGGAAATGGCTACACCTTC. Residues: CASSSTWGQGNGYTF.

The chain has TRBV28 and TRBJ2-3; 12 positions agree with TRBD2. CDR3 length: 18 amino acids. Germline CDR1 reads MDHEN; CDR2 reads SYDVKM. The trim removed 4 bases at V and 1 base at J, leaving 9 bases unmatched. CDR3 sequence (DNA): TGTGCCAGCAGTTGGGGGATTAGGACTAGCGGGGGCACAGATACGCAGTATTTT. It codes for CASSWGIRTSGGTDTQYF.

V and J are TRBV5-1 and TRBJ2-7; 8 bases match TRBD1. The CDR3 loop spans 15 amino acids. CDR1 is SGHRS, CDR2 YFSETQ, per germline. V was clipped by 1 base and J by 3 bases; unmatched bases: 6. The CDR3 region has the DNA TGCGCCAGCAGCTTGAATCCAGGGGGCCACTACGAGCAGTACTTC. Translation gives CASSLNPGGHYEQYF. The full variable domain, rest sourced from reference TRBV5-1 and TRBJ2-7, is KAGVTQTPRYLIKTRGQQVTLSCSPISGHRSVSWYQQTPGQGLQFLFEYFSETQRNKGNFPGRFSGRQFSNSRSEMNVSTLELGDSALYLCASSLNPGGHYEQYFGPGTRLTVT.

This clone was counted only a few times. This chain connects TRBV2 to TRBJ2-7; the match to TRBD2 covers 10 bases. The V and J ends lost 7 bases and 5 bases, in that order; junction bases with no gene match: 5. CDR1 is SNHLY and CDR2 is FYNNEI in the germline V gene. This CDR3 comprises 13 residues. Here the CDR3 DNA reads TGTGCCAGCATGCTAGCGGGAGAGAACGAGCAGTACTTC. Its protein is CASMLAGENEQYF.

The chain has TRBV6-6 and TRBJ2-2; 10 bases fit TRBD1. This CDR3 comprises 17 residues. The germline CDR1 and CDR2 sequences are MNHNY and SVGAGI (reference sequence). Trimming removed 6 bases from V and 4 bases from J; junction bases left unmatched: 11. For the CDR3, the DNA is TGTGCCAGCAGCCGACCGGGACAGGGGATTTCCACCGGGGAGCTGTTTTTT. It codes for CASSRPGQGISTGELFF.

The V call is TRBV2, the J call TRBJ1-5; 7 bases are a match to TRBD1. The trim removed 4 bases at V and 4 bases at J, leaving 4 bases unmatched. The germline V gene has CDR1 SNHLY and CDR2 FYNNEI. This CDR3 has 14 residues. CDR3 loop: CASSAQGNNQPQHF. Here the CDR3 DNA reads TGTGCCAGCAGTGCACAGGGGAATAATCAGCCCCAGCATTTT.

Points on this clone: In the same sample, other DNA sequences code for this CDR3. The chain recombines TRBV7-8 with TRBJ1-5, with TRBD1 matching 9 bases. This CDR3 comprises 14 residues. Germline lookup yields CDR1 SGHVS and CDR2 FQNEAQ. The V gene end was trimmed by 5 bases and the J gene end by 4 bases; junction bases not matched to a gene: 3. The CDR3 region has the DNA TGTGCCAGCAGCCCGGGGACAGGGAATCAGCCCCAGCATTTT. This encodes CASSPGTGNQPQHF.